These T cell receptor beta chains were read from a single sample in a study of PD-1 blockade in classical Hodgkin lymphoma. Using immunoSEQ multiplex PCR, the repertoire was profiled, and TCRdb retains in-frame clones only, with some absent. Found here are approximately 90,000 clones, 75% to 85% of them singletons; the top ten hold 17%. Here the sequenced sample was peripheral blood mononuclear cells (PBMCs), taken before the fourth cycle of nivolumab. The origin of the receptors is a human donor with classical Hodgkin lymphoma. CDR3s include the opening cysteine and the closing phenylalanine or tryptophan. D genes are given only for firm matches. Expanded clones get a size class; other rows say once, few or many, or leave the size out.

CDR3 length,clone size,V gene,D gene,J gene,CDR3 protein,CDR3 DNA
15,-,TRBV6-6,TRBD2,TRBJ2-2,CASSHGLAVGGELFF,TGTGCCAGCAGTCACGGACTAGCGGTGGGCGGGGAGCTGTTTTTT
16,few,TRBV9,-,TRBJ1-1,CASSVAGSIMNTEAFF,TGTGCCAGCAGCGTAGCAGGAAGTATTATGAACACTGAAGCTTTCTTT
16,-,TRBV7-2,TRBD2,TRBJ2-1,CASSSSTGLAGGQQFF,TGTGCCAGCAGCTCCAGCACGGGACTAGCGGGAGGGCAGCAGTTCTTC
14,-,TRBV19,-,TRBJ1-1,CASCPGGSNTEAFF,TGTGCCTCCTGCCCGGGCGGGTCGAACACTGAAGCTTTCTTT
14,-,TRBV5-1,TRBD2,TRBJ2-5,CASSFGTSEETQYF,TGCGCCAGCAGCTTTGGGACTAGCGAAGAGACCCAGTACTTC
13,-,TRBV4-3,-,TRBJ1-5,CASSQDYSQPQHF,TGCGCCAGCAGCCAAGATTACAGTCAGCCCCAGCATTTT
15,few,TRBV30,-,TRBJ2-1,CAWSVTGSYYNEQFF,TGTGCCTGGAGTGTAACCGGGAGTTACTACAATGAGCAGTTCTTC
13,-,TRBV19,-,TRBJ2-2,CASRQGGPGELFF,TGTGCCAGTAGACAGGGAGGACCCGGGGAGCTGTTTTTT
14,-,TRBV28,-,TRBJ2-3,CASRSGTYTDTQYF,TGTGCCAGCAGATCCGGGACATATACAGATACGCAGTATTTT
15,-,TRBV6-5,TRBD2,TRBJ2-7,CASSSSGLGYYEQYF,TGTGCCAGCAGTTCCTCCGGACTAGGCTACTACGAGCAGTACTTC
13,-,TRBV29-1,-,TRBJ1-6,CSVRVSYNSPLHF,TGCAGCGTCAGGGTCTCTTATAATTCACCCCTCCACTTT
13,-,TRBV5-5,-,TRBJ2-5,CASRPTGWKTQYF,TGTGCCAGCAGACCTACAGGGTGGAAGACCCAGTACTTC
14,-,TRBV7-2,-,TRBJ2-5,CASSHPGDRQTQYF,TGTGCCAGCAGCCACCCGGGGGACCGCCAGACCCAGTACTTC
16,-,TRBV15,TRBD1,TRBJ2-3,CATSLERGQGTDTQYF,TGTGCCACCAGCCTTGAAAGGGGACAGGGAACAGATACGCAGTATTTT
14,-,TRBV4-3,-,TRBJ1-2,CASSQDTGNYGYTF,TGCGCCAGCAGCCAAGACACGGGAAACTATGGCTACACCTTC
13,-,TRBV4-1,-,TRBJ2-5,CASSRWGRETQYF,TGCGCCAGCAGCCGGTGGGGACGGGAGACCCAGTACTTC
14,-,TRBV6-5,-,TRBJ1-4,CASKSAGSNEKLFF,TGTGCCAGCAAGTCGGCAGGTTCGAATGAAAAACTGTTTTTT
14,-,TRBV11-3,-,TRBJ2-1,CASSKGTLVNEQFF,TGTGCCAGCAGCAAAGGGACATTGGTCAATGAGCAGTTCTTC
12,-,TRBV25-1,-,TRBJ1-2,CASSEWSYGYTF,TGTGCCAGCAGTGAATGGTCCTATGGCTACACCTTC
15,-,TRBV5-1,-,TRBJ1-3,CASSLAVSGGNTIYF,TGCGCCAGCAGCTTGGCCGTGTCAGGCGGAAACACCATATATTTT
15,-,TRBV6-5,-,TRBJ1-3,CASSYSLSSGNTIYF,TGTGCCAGCAGTTACTCTCTTAGCTCTGGAAACACCATATATTTT
13,-,TRBV2,-,TRBJ2-7,CASRGQGRLEQYF,TGTGCCAGCAGAGGGCAGGGGAGGCTCGAGCAGTACTTC
14,-,TRBV6-1,TRBD2,TRBJ2-3,CASSVAGVSDTQYF,TGTGCCAGCAGTGTGGCGGGGGTGTCGGATACGCAGTATTTT
13,-,TRBV18,-,TRBJ1-2,CASSQQGGDGYTF,TGTGCCAGCTCGCAACAGGGTGGTGATGGCTACACCTTC
12,-,TRBV10-2,-,TRBJ1-1,CASRQGSTEAFF,TGCGCCAGCAGACAGGGCAGCACTGAAGCTTTCTTT
14,once,TRBV27,-,TRBJ1-2,CASKQQGPYYGYTF,TGTGCCAGCAAACAACAGGGACCCTACTATGGCTACACCTTC
14,-,TRBV5-1,TRBD1,TRBJ2-7,CASSRDSRSYEQYF,TGCGCCAGCAGCCGGGACAGTCGCTCCTACGAGCAGTACTTC
14,-,TRBV5-4,TRBD1,TRBJ2-7,CASSAGQGWYEQYF,TGTGCCAGCAGCGCGGGACAGGGGTGGTACGAGCAGTACTTC
13,-,TRBV19,-,TRBJ2-5,CASSVGGQETQYF,TGTGCCAGTAGTGTCGGCGGGCAAGAGACCCAGTACTTC
13,-,TRBV25-1,-,TRBJ2-7,CASSDTGFYEQYF,TGTGCCAGCAGTGATACAGGGTTCTACGAGCAGTACTTC
14,-,TRBV5-1,-,TRBJ2-2,CASKSSEGPGELFF,TGCGCCAGCAAATCTAGCGAGGGTCCCGGGGAGCTGTTTTTT